The entry below gives a single T cell receptor (beta chain) sequence along with its context. CDR3 length: 15 amino acids. V was pared by 0 bases and J by 2 bases, with 4 bases of the junction left unmatched. Per germline, CDR1 SGDLS and CDR2 YYNGEE. In the original workflow: It was from reference gene primer amplification that nucleated cell counts were estimated. The data were produced by immunoSEQ multiplex PCR, yet TCRdb's version contains in-frame clones alone and is incomplete. That table furnishes V, J and clone size, whereas the DNA furnished D and trimming. This sample has approximately 230,000 clones; approximately 90% occur once, and the top ten carry under 4%. This entry comes from a study of blood T cell repertoires in COVID-19.

The source of this sequence is a man between 18 and 29 years old with active or convalescent COVID-19. The source material was peripheral blood. This chain joins TRBV9 and TRBJ2-7, with TRBD1 identical over 8 bases. CDR3 protein: CASSVGAGGPYEQYF. The CDR3 region has the DNA TGTGCCAGCAGCGTAGGGGCAGGGGGCCCCTACGAGCAGTACTTC.